This T cell receptor beta chain was profiled in a study of T cell clonality in common variable immunodeficiency. Reduced serum IgG, IgA and/or IgM plus specific antibody deficiency defined CVID. Most patients and controls had Caucasian heritage. All CVID subjects were on immunoglobulin replacement for at least one year. The method was immunoSEQ multiplex PCR; TCRdb's version includes in-frame clones alone and lacks a portion of them. The record shows tens of thousands of clones for this sample, with no singletons present. Study outcomes and limitations: Reportedly, TCR beta sequences from common variable immunodeficiency showed fewer deletions and N-nucleotide insertions.

CDR3 length: 14 residues. V lost 2 bases, J lost 4 bases, and 12 bases lay in between. Germline assignment: CDR1 SGHNT and CDR2 YYREEE (reference sequence). In its sample, this clone ranks as medium-sized. The antigen is undetermined. The read stops 3 residues short of the end of the CDR3; the missing end is completed from the germline J gene. The TCR was taken from a human donor with common variable immunodeficiency. The rearrangement joins TRBV5-4 to TRBJ1-1, with D possibly matching TRBD1 (6 bases). Material for sequencing was peripheral blood mononuclear cells. This CDR3 reads CASSFFGGATEAFF. The covered CDR3 bases are TGTGCCAGCAGCTTTTTTGGGGGGGCCACTGAA.